The next 21 T cell receptor beta chains were all read from a single sample in a study of shared clonotypes between healthy human individuals. The method was immunoSEQ multiplex PCR; TCRdb's version includes in-frame clones alone and lacks a portion of them. Here the sample spans some 530,000 clones, approximately 81% being singletons. The sequencing sample was made of PBMCs. The receptor set was obtained from a woman between 40 and 55 years old in good health. Some clones in this sample may be carry-over from other donors' samples.

The V gene is TRBV20-1, the J gene TRBJ2-5; D is unresolved. The length of the CDR3 is 11 residues. Per the germline V gene, CDR1 is DFQATT and CDR2 is SNEGSKA (reference sequence). The V end lost 3 bases, the J end lost 5 bases, and 7 bases lay between the germline ends. CDR3 in amino acids: CSARGVETQYF. The DNA of the CDR3 is TGCAGTGCTAGGGGCGTCGAGACCCAGTACTTC.

This clone was detected only once. The rearrangement joins TRBV6-1 to TRBJ2-3; a weak D match, TRBD2 (6 bases). The CDR3 runs 14 residues. CDR1 is MNHNS, CDR2 SASEGT, per germline. Deletions cut 2 bases from V and 4 bases from J, with 10 bases between. The DNA of the CDR3 is TGTGCCAGCAGTGAACTAGCGTCGGCAGATACGCAGTATTTT. It codes for CASSELASADTQYF.

A remark on this clone: The CDR3 ends on some other residue instead of the conserved phenylalanine or tryptophan, so this is likely a read error. V gene TRBV30 combines with J gene TRBJ2-7, with D unclear. The germline V gene encodes CDR1 GTSNPN and CDR2 SVGIG (reference sequence). The CDR3 contains 16 residues. Trimming shortened V by 3 bases and J by 2 bases, and 20 bases separated the two germline ends. In DNA, the CDR3 is TGTGCCTGGAGGGACCCTCGGTGGCCTTTTGCCTACGAGCAGTACTTA. Encoded protein: CAWRDPRWPFAYEQYL.

The V gene is TRBV28, the J gene TRBJ2-2; TRBD2 agrees at 8 bases. Germline-derived CDR1 and CDR2 are MDHEN and SYDVKM. V was pared by 8 bases and J by 7 bases, with 9 bases of the junction left unmatched. The CDR3 contains 14 residues. CDR3 region: CASALAEAGGELFF. CDR3 nucleotide sequence: TGTGCCAGCGCACTAGCGGAGGCGGGCGGGGAGCTGTTTTTT.

The chain employs TRBV6-1 and TRBJ1-2; no firm D call. This CDR3 is 13 amino acids long. Germline V gene sequence: CDR1 MNHNS, CDR2 SASEGT. Trimming shortened V by 1 base and J by 4 bases, and 7 bases separated the two germline ends. The CDR3 DNA follows: TGTGCCAGCAGTGAAGGTCAGCGCTATGGCTACACCTTC. Translated: CASSEGQRYGYTF.

The rearrangement uses TRBV6-5 and TRBJ2-5; TRBD1 matches 7 bases. The V gene's germline CDR1 is MNHEY and CDR2 SVGAGI. The CDR3 sequence is 16 residues long. Unmatched junction bases numbered 7, after V lost 1 base and J lost 2 bases. This chain's CDR3 is CASSYLDRIGQETQYF. The CDR3 DNA reads as TGTGCCAGCAGTTACTTGGACAGGATCGGTCAAGAGACCCAGTACTTC.

The chain recombines TRBV28 with TRBJ1-4; D is ambiguous. The V gene's germline CDR1 is MDHEN and CDR2 SYDVKM. This CDR3 spans 16 amino acids. The V gene lost 3 bases and the J gene lost 3 bases, with 14 bases spanning the gap. CDR3 sequence (DNA): TGTGCCAGCAGTTTTTTTGGCGACGGAGCTAATGAAAAACTGTTTTTT. Translation: CASSFFGDGANEKLFF.

The chain recombines TRBV30 with TRBJ2-3; D remains unclear. Trimming left V 0 bases short and J 3 bases short, with 10 bases between. The CDR3 sequence is 14 residues long. CDR1 and CDR2 (germline): GTSNPN, SVGIG (reference sequence). The DNA for the CDR3 is TGTGCCTGGAGTGTAGTTGTTGGGACAGATACGCAGTATTTT. It encodes CAWSVVVGTDTQYF.

This sequence joins TRBV4-1 and TRBJ2-2; a possible D gene is TRBD1 (6 bases). Germline values: CDR1 MGHRA, CDR2 YSYEKL. The ends were cut back, 4 bases at V and 2 bases at J, with 17 bases in the middle. There are 17 residues in the CDR3. DNA of the CDR3: TGCGCCAGCAGCCGGGGCTCATCCGGGACAAACACCGGGGAGCTGTTTTTT. Amino acid sequence: CASSRGSSGTNTGELFF.

The chain recombines TRBV5-1 with TRBJ2-5; 7 bases agree with TRBD2. CDR1 is SGHRS, CDR2 YFSETQ, per germline. This CDR3 is built from 15 residues. V lost 7 bases, J lost 2 bases, and 11 bases stayed unmatched. CDR3 sequence: CASAPLLAVQETQYF. DNA for the CDR3: TGCGCCAGCGCCCCACTCCTAGCGGTACAAGAGACCCAGTACTTC.

V gene TRBV28 combines with J gene TRBJ1-5; D is undetermined. The CDR3 length is 17 residues. Trimming removed 5 bases from V and 7 bases from J, with 24 bases in between. The germline V gene encodes CDR1 MDHEN and CDR2 SYDVKM. The CDR3 coding sequence is TGTGCCAGCAGTCTCCCCGGGTGGCAGGTTATTGGGCAGCCCCAGCATTTT. Translation gives CASSLPGWQVIGQPQHF.

The rearrangement joins TRBV10-2 to TRBJ1-4; 7 positions agree with TRBD1. J was trimmed by 7 bases and V by 8 bases; bases with no gene match: 7. The germline V gene encodes CDR1 WSHSY and CDR2 SAAADI. The CDR3 extends over 13 amino acids. CDR3 DNA sequence: TGCGCCAGCGGCATCCCAGGGGGTGAAAAACTGTTTTTT. Its protein product is CASGIPGGEKLFF.

The chain links TRBV7-8 to TRBJ2-5; 7 bases agree with TRBD1. Trimming took 6 bases from V and 7 from J; bases not matched to a gene: 8. Germline V gives CDR1 SGHVS, CDR2 FQNEAQ. CDR3 length equals 13 residues. CDR3 DNA sequence: TGTGCCAGCAGGTCGACAGGGTACGGGACCCAGTACTTC. Its translation: CASRSTGYGTQYF. The full variable domain, completed using reference TRBV7-8 and TRBJ2-5, is GAGVSQSPRYKVAKRGQDVALRCDPISGHVSLFWYQQALGQGPEFLTYFQNEAQLDKSGLPSDRFFAERPEGSVSTLKIQRTQQEDSAVYLCASRSTGYGTQYFGPGTRLLVL.

For the CDR3, the DNA is TGTGCCAGCAGCCGCCGGACAGGGAACACCGGGGAGCTGTTTTTT. Residues: CASSRRTGNTGELFF. The chain links TRBV14 to TRBJ2-2; 7 bases agree with TRBD1. The germline V gene has CDR1 SGHDN and CDR2 FVKESK. Trimming took 4 bases from V and 1 from J; bases not matched to a gene: 3. CDR3 size: 15 residues.

J is TRBJ2-7 and V is TRBV28; 13 nucleotides agree with TRBD2. The CDR3 is made up of 17 amino acids. J gave up 0 bases and V 5 bases, and 7 bases lay outside the gene matches. Germline-derived CDR1 and CDR2 are MDHEN and SYDVKM. The CDR3 DNA is TGTGCCAGCAGTGCCCGACTAGCGGGAGGTTTCTCCTACGAGCAGTACTTC. Its translation is CASSARLAGGFSYEQYF.

This clone was seen a handful of times. The chain couples TRBV10-3 to TRBJ2-5, with D unresolved. The V and J ends lost 3 bases and 5 bases respectively, with 7 bases between them. CDR1 and CDR2 from the germline V gene are ENHRY and SYGVKD. The CDR3 consists of 12 residues. CDR3 in amino acids: CAISDSSETQYF. The CDR3 coding sequence is TGTGCCATCAGTGACAGTTCCGAGACCCAGTACTTC.

About this clone: Only one base separates this from a far larger clonotype, so it likely reflects a read error. The chain employs TRBV19 and TRBJ2-3; 8 nucleotides align to TRBD2. Germline CDR1 LNHDA, CDR2 SQIVND (reference sequence). The CDR3 has 14 residues. CDR3 in DNA: TGTGCCAGTAGAGGGGGACTAGGAACAGGTACGCAGTATTTT. Its translation: CASRGGLGTGTQYF.

The chain employs TRBV7-2 and TRBJ1-2, with D tentatively TRBD1 (6 bases). V was pared by 4 bases and J by 4 bases, with 13 bases between. The CDR3 sequence is 14 residues long. Germline values: CDR1 SGHTA, CDR2 FQGNSA. CDR3 residues: CASSSGTRFYGYTF. The CDR3 DNA is TGTGCCAGCAGCTCGGGGACACGCTTCTATGGCTACACCTTC.

The chain is built from TRBV21-1 and TRBJ2-1; TRBD2 was called by the table and not checked on the DNA. TRBV21-1 corresponds to a pseudogene. The CDR3 sequence is 16 residues long. Here the CDR3 DNA reads TGTGCCAGCGAGTCCTCCGGGAGGGCCGAATTACATGAGCAGTTCTTC. Its translation is CASESSGRAELHEQFF.

Turning to this clone: This likely reflects a read error, since a far larger clone is one base away. The same CDR3 also results from other DNA sequences found in this sample. The rearrangement joins TRBV6-6 to TRBJ1-4; D gene ambiguous. CDR3 length: 12 residues. The V gene's germline CDR1 is MNHNY and CDR2 SVGAGI (reference sequence). The CDR3 sequence: CASSLRDEKLFF. DNA for the CDR3: TGTGCAAGCAGTTTGAGAGATGAAAAACTGTTTTTT.

At least ten counts were recorded for this clone. The genes are TRBV13 and TRBJ2-7; maybe TRBD1 (6 bases). The V gene's germline CDR1 is PRHDT and CDR2 FYEKMQ (reference sequence). The CDR3 loop spans 14 amino acids. V lost 2 bases and J 3 bases, leaving 11 bases between the germline ends. CDR3 loop: CASSLKDRRYEQYF. The CDR3 DNA reads TGTGCCAGCAGCTTAAAAGACAGGCGCTACGAGCAGTACTTC.